This T cell receptor (beta chain) was captured by sequencing in a study of control samples from healthy donors and cancer patients. CDR1 and CDR2 from the germline V gene are MGHDK and SYGVNS. Trimming at V came to 2 bases and at J to 3 bases, leaving 1 base not matched to a gene. The CDR3 runs 15 residues. The table came from immunoSEQ multiplex PCR; TCRdb's copy has only in-frame clones and leaves some out. The sample has about 120,000 clones; around nine tenths are singletons. The receptor was derived from a man between 25 and 39 years old in good health. The gene calls are TRBV25-1 and TRBJ2-6, with TRBD2 identical over 7 bases. Source material: blood. The CDR3 here is CASSERGVGANVLTF. The DNA of the CDR3 is TGTGCCAGCAGTGAACGGGGGGTTGGGGCCAACGTCCTGACTTTC.